The next 25 T cell receptor beta chains were all read from a single sample in a study of neurological immune-mediated disorders. Each CDR3 protein is one row after TCRdb ran MiXCR on the 5' RACE reads. This table holds 75,000 to 80,000 distinct CDR3 sequences, 5% to 6% found once. Specimen: PBMCs. The receptors come from a woman aged 30 to 39 with multiple sclerosis.

This clonotype was observed a few times. V and J are TRBV20-1 and TRBJ2-3; 7 nucleotides match TRBD2. The ends lost 3 bases at V and 0 bases at J; junction bases unmatched: 15. CDR1 DFQATT and CDR2 SNEGSKA come from the germline V gene (reference sequence). CDR3 length: 18 amino acids. The CDR3 region has the DNA TGCAGTGCTAGTCCGGGGCCTAGCGGATCCTTTAGCACAGATACGCAGTATTTT. It specifies CSASPGPSGSFSTDTQYF.

This clonotype was picked up many times. The chain recombines TRBV3-1 with TRBJ2-3; 9 bases map to TRBD2. The junction had 4 bases not matched to a gene; V was cut back by 3 bases and J by 0 bases. From germline, CDR1 is LGHDT and CDR2 YNNKEL (reference sequence). The CDR3 is 16 amino acids. The CDR3 region is CASSHPSGASTDTQYF. The DNA for the CDR3 is TGTGCCAGCAGCCATCCTAGCGGGGCTAGCACAGATACGCAGTATTTT.

Many counts were recorded for this clonotype. The rearrangement uses TRBV12-3 or TRBV12-4 and TRBJ2-3; D is tentatively TRBD1 or TRBD2 (5 bases each). The CDR3 totals 15 residues. Trimming left V 1 base short and J 2 bases short, with 10 bases between. CDR3 coding DNA: TGTGCCAGCAGTTTAGACGGGACCACCACAGATACGCAGTATTTT. This translates into CASSLDGTTTDTQYF.

This clonotype was counted ten times or more. The junction differs from germline at one of its ends, possibly a read error. The chain recombines TRBV3-1 with TRBJ2-1; D is unresolved. CDR3 size: 11 residues. Germline loops: CDR1 LGHDT, CDR2 YNNKEL (reference sequence). The CDR3 region has the DNA TGTGCCAGCAGTGGAGTTTATGACCAGTTCTTC. Its protein product is CASSGVYDQFF.

This clonotype was seen ten or more times. The J gene is TRBJ1-5, the V gene TRBV20-1; 9 bases map to TRBD1. This CDR3 comprises 13 residues. Trimming at V came to 3 bases and at J to 5 bases, leaving 2 bases not matched to a gene. Germline values: CDR1 DFQATT, CDR2 SNEGSKA (reference sequence). The CDR3 sequence: CSASRQGDQPQHF. CDR3 nucleotides: TGCAGTGCTAGTAGACAGGGGGATCAGCCCCAGCATTTT.

The table lists this clonotype with many counts. The chain joins TRBV5-1 to TRBJ2-5, with 9 bases fitting TRBD2. Unmatched junction bases numbered 11, after V lost 0 bases and J lost 5 bases. The germline V gene has CDR1 SGHRS and CDR2 YFSETQ. The CDR3 is 17 amino acids. DNA for the CDR3: TGCGCCAGCAGCTTGGTAGCGGGAGTAACGTCGGGGGAGACCCAGTACTTC. It encodes CASSLVAGVTSGETQYF.

This clonotype came up many times. CDR3: CASSFGLAIENEQFF. CDR3 coding DNA: TGCGCCAGCAGCTTCGGACTAGCGATCGAAAATGAGCAGTTCTTC. This chain joins TRBV5-1 and TRBJ2-1; 9 nucleotides agree with TRBD2. The junction had 7 bases not matched to a gene; V was cut back by 2 bases and J by 7 bases. Germline V gene sequence: CDR1 SGHRS, CDR2 YFSETQ. This CDR3 contains 15 residues.

This clonotype was counted many times. CDR3 sequence reads: CASSLVPGWHTEAFF. The CDR3 region has the DNA TGCGCCAGCAGCTTGGTACCAGGGTGGCACACTGAAGCTTTCTTT. This chain joins TRBV5-1 and TRBJ1-1, with D maybe TRBD1 (5 bases). The germline CDR1 and CDR2 sequences are SGHRS and YFSETQ. This CDR3 is built from 15 residues. Between the trimmed V and J ends, which lost 0 bases and 3 bases, there was a span of 12 bases. Drawing the rest from reference TRBV5-1 and TRBJ1-1, the complete variable domain is KAGVTQTPRYLIKTRGQQVTLSCSPISGHRSVSWYQQTPGQGLQFLFEYFSETQRNKGNFPGRFSGRQFSNSRSEMNVSTLELGDSALYLCASSLVPGWHTEAFFGQGTRLTVV.

This clonotype occurred a few times. The chain joins TRBV12-3 or TRBV12-4 to TRBJ2-5; TRBD2 aligns across 9 bases. CDR3 size: 15 residues. J was trimmed by 9 bases and V by 0 bases; bases with no gene match: 8. Written as DNA, the CDR3 is TGTGCCAGCAGTTTAGCTGGGTCGCGGGGGGGGGCCCAGTACTTC. This translates into CASSLAGSRGGAQYF.

This clonotype was detected many times. The rearrangement uses TRBV7-8 and TRBJ2-1; 11 bases fit TRBD1. The J segment lost 7 bases and the V segment lost 2 bases, leaving 7 bases of the junction unmatched. Germline V CDR1 and CDR2: SGHVS, FQNEAQ. This CDR3 is 16 amino acids long. DNA of the CDR3: TGTGCCAGCAGCTTACAAGCCGGGACAGGGGGGAATGAGCAGTTCTTC. Translated, it gives CASSLQAGTGGNEQFF.

This clonotype was picked up many times. V gene TRBV15 combines with J gene TRBJ1-1; the D gene is possibly TRBD1 (5 bases). The germline V gene encodes CDR1 LNHNV and CDR2 YYDKDF (reference sequence). The CDR3 is 15 amino acids. Trimming took 7 bases from V and 1 from J, leaving 16 bases between them. The CDR3 DNA sequence: TGTGCCACCAATTCCTTGGACAACAGGAACACTGAAGCTTTCTTT. Its translation: CATNSLDNRNTEAFF.

This clonotype was counted at least ten times. The V call is TRBV20-1, the J call TRBJ2-1, with D perhaps matching TRBD2 (6 bases). Deletions cut 6 bases from V and 0 bases from J, with 9 bases between. The CDR3 has 13 amino acids. CDR1 is DFQATT and CDR2 is SNEGSKA in the germline V gene (reference sequence). CDR3 sequence (DNA): TGCAGTGCCCGACTAGACTCCTACAATGAGCAGTTCTTC. It translates to CSARLDSYNEQFF.

This clonotype has at least ten counts. This chain connects TRBV5-1 to TRBJ2-1, with TRBD2 as a possible D gene (5 bases). The V gene lost 4 bases and the J gene lost 8 bases, with 19 bases spanning the gap. The CDR3 length is 15 residues. The germline CDR1 and CDR2 sequences are SGHRS and YFSETQ. CDR3 amino acids: CASSKNGESRDEQFF. CDR3 coding DNA: TGCGCCAGCAGCAAAAATGGGGAGTCTAGGGATGAGCAGTTCTTC.

This clonotype was detected many times. The J gene is TRBJ2-3, the V gene TRBV12-3 or TRBV12-4; TRBD2 agrees at 8 bases. The trim removed 4 bases at V and 0 bases at J, leaving 6 bases unmatched. This CDR3 has 16 residues. The CDR3 sequence is CASSSLSGKSTDTQYF. DNA for the CDR3: TGTGCCAGCAGTTCCCTTAGCGGGAAAAGCACAGATACGCAGTATTTT.

This clonotype was counted a few times. The chain recombines TRBV6-1 with TRBJ2-7; 7 bases are shared with TRBD2. The V gene end was trimmed by 7 bases and the J gene end by 3 bases; junction bases not matched to a gene: 9. This CDR3 comprises 14 residues. Germline CDR1 MNHNS, CDR2 SASEGT. The CDR3 nucleotides are TGTGCCAGCAAGCTGCTAGCGGACCTCTACGAGCAGTACTTC. Amino acids: CASKLLADLYEQYF.

This clonotype was recorded at least ten times. The chain employs TRBV28 and TRBJ1-2; 10 positions agree with TRBD1. V lost 1 base and J lost 6; bases outside the gene matches: 11. Germline CDR1 and CDR2: MDHEN and SYDVKM. CDR3 length: 17 residues. The CDR3 loop reads CASSLSQPGQGSNGYTF. Written as DNA, the CDR3 is TGTGCCAGCAGTTTATCACAACCGGGACAGGGGAGCAATGGCTACACCTTC.

A remark on this clonotype: Possible read error: a much larger clone is one base away. V is TRBV20-1 and J is TRBJ2-4, with 7 nucleotides matching TRBD2. This CDR3 contains 12 residues. Germline values: CDR1 DFQATT, CDR2 SNEGSKA (reference sequence). The J segment lost 10 bases and the V segment lost 7 bases, leaving 10 bases of the junction unmatched. In DNA form, the CDR3 reads TGCAGTGGGGGCGGGAGAAGGAAAATTCAGTACTTC. Protein: CSGGGRRKIQYF.

This clonotype occurred many times. The chain employs TRBV19 and TRBJ2-3; D ambiguous. Trimming removed 4 bases from V and 2 bases from J, with 1 base in between. This CDR3 has 11 residues. Germline lookup yields CDR1 LNHDA and CDR2 SQIVND (reference sequence). CDR3 sequence reads: CASSNTDTQYF. The CDR3 DNA sequence: TGTGCCAGTAGTAACACAGATACGCAGTATTTT.

This clonotype has at least ten counts. The chain employs TRBV7-2 and TRBJ2-3; TRBD2 agrees at 13 bases. Germline values: CDR1 SGHTA, CDR2 FQGNSA. V was pared by 5 bases and J by 1 base, with 3 bases of the junction left unmatched. The CDR3 totals 16 residues. CDR3: CASSLGLAGGTDTQYF. CDR3 nucleotides: TGTGCCAGCAGCCTCGGACTAGCGGGGGGCACAGATACGCAGTATTTT.

This clonotype was seen a single time. The chain links TRBV20-1 to TRBJ1-1, with TRBD1 as a possible D gene (5 bases). The CDR3 consists of 17 residues. Germline values: CDR1 DFQATT, CDR2 SNEGSKA (reference sequence). Between the trimmed V and J ends, which lost 7 bases and 3 bases, there was a span of 27 bases. CDR3 sequence (DNA): TGCAGTGTCGGGGCCTCGTGGACCAATCGTAGGTACACTGAAGCTTTCTTT. This gives the protein CSVGASWTNRRYTEAFF.

The chain is built from TRBV5-1 and TRBJ2-5, with 14 bases that match TRBD2. Germline trimming cut 5 bases from V and 5 bases from J; bases unmatched to any gene: 11. The CDR3 contains 17 residues. Germline V CDR1 and CDR2: SGHRS, YFSETQ. The CDR3 loop is CASSPGTSGGPGETQYF. CDR3 in DNA: TGCGCCAGCAGTCCTGGGACTAGCGGGGGACCAGGGGAGACCCAGTACTTC. Full variable domain (outside the CDR3, taken from reference TRBV5-1 and TRBJ2-5): KAGVTQTPRYLIKTRGQQVTLSCSPISGHRSVSWYQQTPGQGLQFLFEYFSETQRNKGNFPGRFSGRQFSNSRSEMNVSTLELGDSALYLCASSPGTSGGPGETQYFGPGTRLLVL.

V and J are TRBV18 and TRBJ2-7; tentatively, D is TRBD2 (5 bases). This CDR3 is built from 13 residues. Deletions cut 8 bases from V and 4 bases from J, with 15 bases between. Germline assignment: CDR1 KGHSH and CDR2 LQKENI. CDR3 sequence: CASPRGEKYEQYF. The CDR3 DNA follows: TGTGCCAGCCCACGGGGAGAGAAGTACGAGCAGTACTTC.

Many counts were recorded for this clonotype. The rearrangement links TRBV5-5 to TRBJ1-4, with D tentatively TRBD1 (6 bases). Germline V gene lookup returns CDR1 SGHKS and CDR2 YYEKEE (reference sequence). The V and J ends lost 0 bases and 5 bases respectively, with 11 bases between them. The CDR3 contains 15 residues. Here the CDR3 DNA reads TGTGCCAGCAGCTTGGGGACAGTTTCAAATGAAAAACTGTTTTTT. It is translated as CASSLGTVSNEKLFF.

This clonotype appeared many times. The gene calls are TRBV3-1 and TRBJ1-2; the D is unclear. CDR3 length equals 14 residues. Trimming took off 0 bases at V and 4 bases at J, with 9 bases between the two ends. Looked up from germline, CDR1 is LGHDT and CDR2 is YNNKEL (reference sequence). The CDR3 coding sequence is TGTGCCAGCAGCCAAGATATGTCCGGCTATGGCTACACCTTC. It codes for CASSQDMSGYGYTF.

This chain joins TRBV7-6 and TRBJ2-7; TRBD1 aligns across 11 bases. With V trimmed by 1 base and J by 4 bases, 3 bases remained unmatched. The CDR3 covers 15 residues. Germline values: CDR1 SGHVS, CDR2 FNYEAQ. The CDR3 sequence is CASSLVGTGGYEQYF. CDR3 coding DNA: TGTGCCAGCAGCTTAGTCGGGACAGGGGGTTACGAGCAGTACTTC.